Detailed here is one T cell receptor (beta chain). Its antigen is unknown. The authors carried out high-throughput sequencing of TCR beta. They applied it to CD8+ and CD4+ T cells obtained from blood. TEMRA cells were FACS-enriched and CD8+ and CD4+ T cells negatively isolated. This specimen belongs to a study of CD8 T cells in Susac syndrome. Findings and limits, study-wide: The relatively small number of individuals in the TCR sequencing and HLA analysis was acknowledged by the study.

With random hexamers, reverse transcription was performed on about 0.5 to 1 ug of RNA. By means of immunoSEQ multiplex PCR, TCR beta CDR3 spanning 54 Vbeta and 13 Jbeta underwent amplification. From the immunoSEQ multiplex PCR reads, TCRdb called clonotypes with MiXCR, one entry per CDR3 protein. The sample has 120,000 to 150,000 distinct CDR3 sequences, 94% seen once. V was shortened by 0 bases and J by 4 bases, with 12 bases between the two germline ends. The CDR3 has 15 amino acids. Looked up from germline, CDR1 is LGHNA and CDR2 is YNFKEQ. The receptor was isolated from a human donor in good health. The sequencing sample was made of CD4+ T cells from PBMCs. The chain employs TRBV4-2 and TRBJ1-1; unclear D gene. In DNA, the CDR3 is TGTGCCAGCAGCCAAGACCGGGGTCGGCCCACTGAAGCTTTCTTT. Translation: CASSQDRGRPTEAFF.